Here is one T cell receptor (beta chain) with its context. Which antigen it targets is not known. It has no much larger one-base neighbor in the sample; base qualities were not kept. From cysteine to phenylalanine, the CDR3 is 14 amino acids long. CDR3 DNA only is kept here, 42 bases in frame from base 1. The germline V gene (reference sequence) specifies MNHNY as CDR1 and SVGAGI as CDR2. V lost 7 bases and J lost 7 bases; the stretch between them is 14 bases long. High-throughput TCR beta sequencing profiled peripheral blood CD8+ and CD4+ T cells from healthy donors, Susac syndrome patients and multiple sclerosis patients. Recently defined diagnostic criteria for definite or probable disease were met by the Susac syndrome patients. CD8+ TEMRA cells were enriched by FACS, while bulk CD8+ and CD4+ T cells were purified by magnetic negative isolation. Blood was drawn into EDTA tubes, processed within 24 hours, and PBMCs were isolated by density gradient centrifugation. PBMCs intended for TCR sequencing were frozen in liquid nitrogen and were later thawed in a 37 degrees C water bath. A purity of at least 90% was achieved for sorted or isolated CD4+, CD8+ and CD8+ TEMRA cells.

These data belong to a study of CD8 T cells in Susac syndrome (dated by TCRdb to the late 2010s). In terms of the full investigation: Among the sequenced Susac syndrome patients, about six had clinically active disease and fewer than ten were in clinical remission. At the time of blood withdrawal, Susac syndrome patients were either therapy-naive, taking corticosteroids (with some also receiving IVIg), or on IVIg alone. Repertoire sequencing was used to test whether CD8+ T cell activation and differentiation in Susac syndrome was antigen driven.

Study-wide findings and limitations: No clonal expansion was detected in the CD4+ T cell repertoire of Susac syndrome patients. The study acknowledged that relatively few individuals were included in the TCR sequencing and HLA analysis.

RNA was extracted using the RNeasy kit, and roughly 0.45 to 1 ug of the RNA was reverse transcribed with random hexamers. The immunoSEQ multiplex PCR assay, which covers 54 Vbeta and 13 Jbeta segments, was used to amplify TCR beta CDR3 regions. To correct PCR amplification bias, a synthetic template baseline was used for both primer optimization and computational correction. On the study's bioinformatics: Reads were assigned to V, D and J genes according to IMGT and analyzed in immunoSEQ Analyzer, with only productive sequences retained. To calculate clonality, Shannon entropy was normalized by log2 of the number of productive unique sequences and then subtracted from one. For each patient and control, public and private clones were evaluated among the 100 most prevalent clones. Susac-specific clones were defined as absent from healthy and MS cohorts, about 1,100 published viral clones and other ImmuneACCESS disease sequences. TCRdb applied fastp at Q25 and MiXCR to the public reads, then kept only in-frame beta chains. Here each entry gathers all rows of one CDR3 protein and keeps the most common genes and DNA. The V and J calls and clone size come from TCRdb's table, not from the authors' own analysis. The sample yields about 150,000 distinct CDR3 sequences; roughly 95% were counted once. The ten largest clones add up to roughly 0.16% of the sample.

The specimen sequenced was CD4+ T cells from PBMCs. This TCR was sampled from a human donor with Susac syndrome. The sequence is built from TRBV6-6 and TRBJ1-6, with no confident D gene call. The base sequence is TGTGCCAGCATTCCGGACCCAAGGAATTCACCCCTCCACTTT. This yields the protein CASIPDPRNSPLHF.